The 29 T cell receptor beta chains in this list originate from one sample, sequenced in a study of OX40 agonist ivuxolimab in advanced cancers. Assay: immunoSEQ multiplex PCR; the TCRdb copy retains only in-frame clones and omits some. The sample has 65,000 to 90,000 clones; roughly 89% are singletons. Sequenced material: CD4+ or CD8+ T cells sorted from blood, taken in a trial of the OX40 agonist ivuxolimab. The receptors shown here come from an adult with an advanced solid tumor such as melanoma, head and neck, liver or kidney cancer.

The chain uses TRBV6-5 and TRBJ1-5, with 7 nucleotides matching TRBD1. Germline CDR1 is MNHEY and CDR2 is SVGAGI. J was trimmed by 6 bases and V by 7 bases; bases with no gene match: 9. This CDR3 region has 14 residues. Here the CDR3 DNA reads TGTGCCAGCAACCGACAGGGCCACGGTCAGCCCCAGCATTTT. It is translated as CASNRQGHGQPQHF.

J is TRBJ2-1 and V is TRBV4-3; D remains unclear. The V gene's germline CDR1 is LGHNA and CDR2 YSLEER. The CDR3 has 12 residues. The V gene lost 0 bases and the J gene lost 8 bases, with 5 bases spanning the gap. The CDR3 coding sequence is TGCGCCAGCAGCCAAGAGGGTGATGAGCAGTTCTTC. Translated, it gives CASSQEGDEQFF.

In this sample, this clone turned up a few times. This chain connects TRBV6-1 to TRBJ1-5, with D unresolved. The CDR3 has 16 amino acids. Germline V lookup: CDR1 MNHNS, CDR2 SASEGT. V was trimmed by 0 bases and J by 1 base, leaving 10 bases between them. CDR3 sequence (DNA): TGTGCCAGCAGTGAAGCACCCGGGTACAGCAATCAGCCCCAGCATTTT. As protein: CASSEAPGYSNQPQHF.

This clone was found many times. Distinct nucleotide sequences in the sample also encode this CDR3. This chain connects TRBV19 to TRBJ1-5; weak D call: TRBD1 (6 bases). The germline CDR1 and CDR2 sequences are LNHDA and SQIVND (reference sequence). V was shortened by 2 bases and J by 3 bases, with 8 bases between the two germline ends. This CDR3 has 14 amino acids. The CDR3 loop is CASSIYRDNQPQHF. CDR3 DNA: TGTGCCAGTAGTATATACAGGGACAATCAGCCCCAGCATTTT. The complete variable domain, with remaining parts taken from reference TRBV19 and TRBJ1-5, reads DGGITQSPKYLFRKEGQNVTLSCEQNLNHDAMYWYRQDPGQGLRLIYYSQIVNDFQKGDIAEGYSVSREKKESFPLTVTSAQKNPTAFYLCASSIYRDNQPQHFGDGTRLSIL.

This clone was picked up one time. This chain uses TRBV29-1 with TRBJ1-1, with TRBD1 as a possible D gene (6 bases). V was pared by 0 bases and J by 6 bases, with 8 bases between. CDR1 and CDR2 from the germline V gene are SQVTM and ANQGSEA. The CDR3 sequence is 12 residues long. This chain's CDR3 is CSVEDQGPEAFF. The CDR3 region has the DNA TGCAGCGTTGAAGACCAGGGGCCTGAAGCTTTCTTT. The full variable domain, in which reference TRBV29-1 and TRBJ1-1 provide the parts outside the CDR3, is SAVISQKPSRDICQRGTSLTIQCQVDSQVTMMFWYRQQPGQSLTLIATANQGSEATYESGFVIDKFPISRPNLTFSTLTVSNMSPEDSSIYLCSVEDQGPEAFFGQGTRLTVV.

V is TRBV28 and J is TRBJ2-3, with 12 nucleotides matching TRBD2. Germline CDR1 MDHEN, CDR2 SYDVKM. Unmatched junction bases numbered 7, after V lost 7 bases and J lost 2 bases. The CDR3 consists of 16 residues. The CDR3 spells CASTWTSGESTDTQYF. Written as DNA, the CDR3 is TGTGCCAGCACCTGGACTAGCGGGGAGTCCACAGATACGCAGTATTTT.

The genes are TRBV6-1 and TRBJ1-1; perhaps TRBD1 as D (5 bases). There are 15 residues in the CDR3. Germline V gene sequence: CDR1 MNHNS, CDR2 SASEGT. Trimming removed 2 bases at V and 4 bases at J, with 14 bases between. The CDR3 here is CASSELGQGGTEAFF. For the CDR3, the DNA is TGTGCCAGCAGTGAATTGGGGCAGGGAGGCACTGAAGCTTTCTTT.

The V gene is TRBV5-6, the J gene TRBJ1-3, with D tentatively TRBD1 (5 bases). CDR1 and CDR2 from the germline V gene are SGHDT and YYEEEE. The V end was cut by 3 bases, the J end by 2 bases, with 12 bases between. CDR3 length: 15 amino acids. CDR3 sequence: CASSSDSVPGNTIYF. The CDR3, as DNA: TGTGCCAGCAGCTCCGACAGCGTCCCTGGAAACACCATATATTTT.

The V and J genes are TRBV4-1 and TRBJ1-3; D is unresolved. CDR3 size: 15 residues. Germline CDR1 is MGHRA and CDR2 is YSYEKL. The V end lost 0 bases, the J end lost 3 bases, and 9 bases lay between the germline ends. CDR3 nucleotide sequence: TGCGCCAGCAGCCAAGACCCCGGGGTTGGAAACACCATATATTTT. This translates into CASSQDPGVGNTIYF.

The rearrangement links TRBV28 to TRBJ2-2; possible D gene TRBD1, 6 bases. V lost 2 bases, J lost 6 bases, and 22 bases lay in between. Looked up from germline, CDR1 is MDHEN and CDR2 is SYDVKM. There are 18 residues in the CDR3. The chain's CDR3 is CASSLQTGTGPHPGELFF. The CDR3 DNA reads as TGTGCCAGCAGTTTACAAACAGGGACGGGGCCCCACCCCGGGGAGCTGTTTTTT.

The V and J genes are TRBV6-5 and TRBJ2-7, with D unresolved. The CDR3 runs to 14 residues. In germline, CDR1 is MNHEY, CDR2 SVGAGI. V lost 6 bases, J lost 3 bases, and 15 bases lay in between. The CDR3 loop is CASSAGPTLYEQYF. Written as DNA, the CDR3 is TGTGCCAGCAGCGCCGGACCGACCCTCTACGAGCAGTACTTC.

V usage is TRBV5-4 and J usage is TRBJ2-1; D possibly corresponds to TRBD1 (6 bases). The V gene lost 3 bases and the J gene lost 8 bases, with 12 bases spanning the gap. The CDR3 is made up of 13 amino acids. Germline V gene data show CDR1 as SGHNT and CDR2 as YYREEE (reference sequence). The CDR3 region is CASSWGLGDEQFF. CDR3 nucleotide sequence: TGTGCCAGCAGCTGGGGGCTTGGGGATGAGCAGTTCTTC.

This clone was seen a handful of times. The genes are TRBV6-5 and TRBJ1-2; D is undetermined. CDR1 MNHEY and CDR2 SVGAGI come from the germline V gene. Trimming left V 4 bases short and J 11 bases short, with 14 bases between. This CDR3 has 12 residues. The CDR3 sequence: CASSSPGIVYTF. For the CDR3, the DNA is TGTGCCAGCAGTTCCCCAGGAATCGTATACACCTTC.

The chain carries TRBV10-3 and TRBJ1-1; D gene uncertain. Germline CDR1 reads ENHRY; CDR2 reads SYGVKD. V dropped 3 bases and J dropped 3 bases, with 8 bases sitting between them. The CDR3 is made up of 13 amino acids. CDR3 DNA: TGTGCCATCAGTGACGGACCCTACACTGAAGCTTTCTTT. This codes for CAISDGPYTEAFF.

This clone came up once. The sample holds other DNA sequences that translate to the same CDR3. CDR3 residues: CSVQTGPGELFF. The CDR3 DNA follows: TGCAGCGTTCAGACAGGGCCCGGGGAGCTGTTTTTT. The V gene is TRBV29-1, the J gene TRBJ2-2, with 7 bases that match TRBD1. The germline gives CDR1 SQVTM, CDR2 ANQGSEA. V lost 5 bases, J lost 6 bases, and 3 bases stayed unmatched. The CDR3 sequence is 12 residues long.

The chain has TRBV6-1 and TRBJ1-1; TRBD1 matches 9 bases. Looked up from germline, CDR1 is MNHNS and CDR2 is SASEGT. This CDR3 has 15 residues. The V gene end was trimmed by 7 bases and the J gene end by 0 bases; junction bases not matched to a gene: 6. CDR3 bases: TGTGCCAGCACTGACAGGGGGAAGATGAACACTGAAGCTTTCTTT. Protein sequence: CASTDRGKMNTEAFF.

This chain joins TRBV27 and TRBJ2-1; the match to TRBD2 covers 8 bases. This CDR3 spans 13 amino acids. CDR1 is MNHEY and CDR2 is SMNVEV in the germline V gene (reference sequence). Trimming took 4 bases from V and 7 from J; bases not matched to a gene: 3. The CDR3 is CASSWSGGNEQFF. CDR3 coding DNA: TGTGCCAGCAGTTGGTCGGGGGGGAATGAGCAGTTCTTC.

V is TRBV6-6 and J is TRBJ2-5; 7 positions match TRBD2. The CDR3 sequence is 16 residues long. V gave up 7 bases and J gave up 5 bases; unmatched junction bases: 16. Germline CDR1 MNHNY, CDR2 SVGAGI (reference sequence). The chain's CDR3 is CASTLRGGGPFETQYF. CDR3 DNA: TGTGCCAGCACTTTACGCGGGGGAGGGCCTTTTGAGACCCAGTACTTC.

A single count supports this clone. The chain recombines TRBV9 with TRBJ2-3; 7 nucleotides match TRBD2. The germline CDR1 and CDR2 sequences are SGDLS and YYNGEE. J gave up 2 bases and V 3 bases, and 6 bases lay outside the gene matches. The CDR3 contains 15 residues. The CDR3 sequence: CASSASGSSTDTQYF. The CDR3 bases are TGTGCCAGCAGCGCTAGCGGTTCTTCCACAGATACGCAGTATTTT.

The chain uses TRBV30 and TRBJ1-1; unclear D gene. CDR3 length equals 12 residues. V shed 0 bases and J shed 4 bases, with 6 bases lying between them. Germline values: CDR1 GTSNPN, CDR2 SVGIG (reference sequence). The CDR3 sequence is CAWSVLVTEAFF. The CDR3, as DNA: TGTGCCTGGAGTGTACTGGTCACTGAAGCTTTCTTT.

The chain recombines TRBV14 with TRBJ1-3, with D unclear. Germline V lookup: CDR1 SGHDN, CDR2 FVKESK. This CDR3 has 14 amino acids. V lost 3 bases and J 4 bases, leaving 10 bases between the germline ends. This CDR3 reads CASSHDFSGNTIYF. CDR3 bases: TGTGCCAGCAGCCATGACTTCTCGGGAAACACCATATATTTT.

This clone was found a few times. The chain uses TRBV5-4 and TRBJ2-3; D unclear. V lost 3 bases, J lost 1 base, and 3 bases lay in between. CDR3 length: 12 amino acids. Germline loops: CDR1 SGHNT, CDR2 YYREEE (reference sequence). CDR3 nucleotides: TGTGCCAGCAGCTCCGGCACAGATACGCAGTATTTT. Translating gives CASSSGTDTQYF.

This sequence joins TRBV7-8 and TRBJ2-5; TRBD2 matches 10 bases. The V gene's germline CDR1 is SGHVS and CDR2 FQNEAQ. Unmatched junction bases numbered 6, after V lost 1 base and J lost 4 bases. The CDR3 sequence is 16 residues long. Here the CDR3 reads CASSLVSSGSTETQYF. The CDR3 DNA reads TGTGCCAGCAGCTTAGTCTCTAGCGGGAGCACAGAGACCCAGTACTTC. The full variable domain, in which reference TRBV7-8 and TRBJ2-5 provide the parts outside the CDR3, is GAGVSQSPRYKVAKRGQDVALRCDPISGHVSLFWYQQALGQGPEFLTYFQNEAQLDKSGLPSDRFFAERPEGSVSTLKIQRTQQEDSAVYLCASSLVSSGSTETQYFGPGTRLLVL.

The chain carries TRBV6-5 and TRBJ1-2, with D unresolved. V lost 7 bases, J lost 3 bases, and 9 bases lay in between. There are 12 residues in the CDR3. Germline lookup yields CDR1 MNHEY and CDR2 SVGAGI. The DNA of the CDR3 is TGTGCCAGCACCCGAGGGTACTATGGCTACACCTTC. Its protein is CASTRGYYGYTF.

The J gene is TRBJ2-7, the V gene TRBV6-6; a weak D match, TRBD2 (6 bases). V dropped 4 bases and J dropped 0 bases, with 10 bases sitting between them. Germline V lookup: CDR1 MNHNY, CDR2 SVGAGI (reference sequence). This CDR3 is 14 amino acids long. DNA of the CDR3: TGTGCCAGCAGTTCCACGGGACTCTCCTACGAGCAGTACGTC. Translated, it gives CASSSTGLSYEQYV.

The genes are TRBV28 and TRBJ1-6, with unresolved D. This CDR3 is built from 16 residues. Germline values: CDR1 MDHEN, CDR2 SYDVKM. The V end was cut by 6 bases, the J end by 6 bases, with 18 bases between. CDR3 sequence reads: CASRDLLGAGNSPLHF. Here the CDR3 DNA reads TGTGCCAGCAGAGACCTTCTGGGAGCCGGTAATTCACCCCTCCACTTT.

V gene TRBV12-2 combines with J gene TRBJ2-7. TRBV12-2 is an annotated pseudogene. This CDR3 is 14 amino acids long. This chain's CDR3 is CASRLTDGSYEQYV. The DNA of the CDR3 is TGTGCAAGTCGCTTAACGGACGGCTCCTACGAGCAGTACGTC.

The V and J genes are TRBV29-1 and TRBJ1-1; possibly TRBD1 for D (5 bases). The CDR3 runs to 15 residues. Germline V gives CDR1 SQVTM, CDR2 ANQGSEA. V lost 3 bases to trimming and J lost 3 bases, with 17 bases between them. Here the CDR3 reads CSVDPANLGDTEAFF. Written as DNA, the CDR3 is TGCAGCGTTGACCCAGCGAATTTAGGGGACACTGAAGCTTTCTTT.

The CDR3 bases are TGCAGTGCTAGAAACACCGGGGAGCTGTTTTTT. This encodes CSARNTGELFF. The chain combines TRBV20-1 with TRBJ2-2; D remains unclear. The CDR3 consists of 11 residues. From germline, CDR1 is DFQATT and CDR2 SNEGSKA (reference sequence). V lost 2 bases and J 2 bases, leaving 0 bases between the germline ends.